This T cell receptor beta chain was retrieved from a study of blood T cell repertoires in COVID-19. Study-wide background: Acute and convalescent COVID-19 specimens originated in the United States, Italy and Spain. PBMCs, B-cell-depleted T cells, or T cells provided the cDNA or gDNA that made up the material.

The repertoire was sequenced with immunoSEQ multiplex PCR; TCRdb's copy has only in-frame clones and lacks some. The repertoire holds some 70,000 clones, with more than 60% as singletons. Germline trimming cut 0 bases from V and 3 bases from J; bases unmatched to any gene: 8. Germline V CDR1 and CDR2: SGDLS, YYNGEE. The CDR3 runs 16 residues. The sequence was obtained from a woman aged 45-65 years with acute or convalescent COVID-19. V is TRBV9 and J is TRBJ1-2; 7 bases are shared with TRBD1. Material: peripheral blood. CDR3 loop: CASSVGLGGIDYGYTF. The CDR3 nucleotides read TGTGCCAGCAGCGTAGGGTTAGGGGGCATTGACTATGGCTACACCTTC.